One TCR beta chain is described in this entry. Its antigen remains unidentified. At one end, the junction sequence differs from germline, possibly due to a read error. Germline CDR1 reads DFQATT; CDR2 reads SNEGSKA (reference sequence). CDR3 length: 11 residues. Naive CD4+ T cells were purified with Tregs depleted by CD25. Study-level findings and limits: Tumor Tregs overlapped most with tumor, then blood, naive CD4+ cells.

TCRdb reanalysed the 5' RACE reads using MiXCR and keeps one entry per CDR3 protein. The sample lists roughly 13,000 distinct CDR3 sequences; about 25% were seen once. The genes are TRBV20-1 and TRBJ1-3; D is uncertain. The material sequenced was naive CD4+ T cells sorted from blood. The subset was: naive CD4+ T cells, CD4+CD45RA+CD25-. The source is a female donor with breast cancer. DNA of the CDR3: TGCAGTGCCGAGTCTGGAAACACCATATGTTTT. Amino acids: CSAESGNTICF.